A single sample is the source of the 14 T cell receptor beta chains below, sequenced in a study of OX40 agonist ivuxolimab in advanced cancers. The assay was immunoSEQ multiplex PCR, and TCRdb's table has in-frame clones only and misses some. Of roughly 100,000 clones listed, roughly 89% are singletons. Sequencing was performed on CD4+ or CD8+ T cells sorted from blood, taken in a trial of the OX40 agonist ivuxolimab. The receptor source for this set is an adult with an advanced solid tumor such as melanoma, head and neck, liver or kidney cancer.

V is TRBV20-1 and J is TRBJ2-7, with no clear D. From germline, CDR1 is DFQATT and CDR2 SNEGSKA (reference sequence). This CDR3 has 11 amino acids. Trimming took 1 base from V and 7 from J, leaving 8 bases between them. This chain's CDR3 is CSARVSVEQYF. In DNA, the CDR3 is TGCAGTGCTAGAGTTTCGGTGGAGCAGTACTTC.

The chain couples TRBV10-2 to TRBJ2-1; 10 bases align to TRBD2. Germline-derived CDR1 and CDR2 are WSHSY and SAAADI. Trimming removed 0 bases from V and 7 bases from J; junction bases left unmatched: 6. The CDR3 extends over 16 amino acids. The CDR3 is CASSESAGLARNEQFF. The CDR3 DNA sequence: TGCGCCAGCAGTGAGTCAGCGGGACTAGCGCGGAATGAGCAGTTCTTC.

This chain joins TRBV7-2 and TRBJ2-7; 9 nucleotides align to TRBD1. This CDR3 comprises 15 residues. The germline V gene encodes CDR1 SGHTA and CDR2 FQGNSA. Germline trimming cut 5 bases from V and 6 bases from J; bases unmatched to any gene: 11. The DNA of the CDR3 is TGTGCCAGCAGCCCTGGCGGGGACAGGGAGTTCGAGCAGTACTTC. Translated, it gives CASSPGGDREFEQYF. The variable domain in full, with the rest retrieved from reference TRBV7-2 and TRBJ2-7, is GAGVSQSPSNKVTEKGKDVELRCDPISGHTALYWYRQSLGQGLEFLIYFQGNSAPDKSGLPSDRFSAERTGGSVSTLTIQRTQQEDSAVYLCASSPGGDREFEQYFGPGTRLTVT.

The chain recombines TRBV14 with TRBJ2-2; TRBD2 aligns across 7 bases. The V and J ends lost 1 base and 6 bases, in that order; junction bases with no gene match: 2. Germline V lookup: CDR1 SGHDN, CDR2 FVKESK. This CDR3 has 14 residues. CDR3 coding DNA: TGTGCCAGCAGCCAAGTTCGGGGGGCCGGGGAGCTGTTTTTT. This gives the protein CASSQVRGAGELFF.

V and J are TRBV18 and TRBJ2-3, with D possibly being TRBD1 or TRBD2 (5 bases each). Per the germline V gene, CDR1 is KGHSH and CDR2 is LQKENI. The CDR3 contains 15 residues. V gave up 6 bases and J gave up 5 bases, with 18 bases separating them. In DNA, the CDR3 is TGTGCCAGCTCGCTCCGGGACGGCGCAGGAGATACGCAGTATTTT. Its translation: CASSLRDGAGDTQYF. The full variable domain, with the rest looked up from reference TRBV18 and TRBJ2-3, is NAGVMQNPRHLVRRRGQEARLRCSPMKGHSHVYWYRQLPEEGLKFMVYLQKENIIDESGMPKERFSAEFPKEGPSILRIQQVVRGDSAAYFCASSLRDGAGDTQYFGPGTRLTVL.

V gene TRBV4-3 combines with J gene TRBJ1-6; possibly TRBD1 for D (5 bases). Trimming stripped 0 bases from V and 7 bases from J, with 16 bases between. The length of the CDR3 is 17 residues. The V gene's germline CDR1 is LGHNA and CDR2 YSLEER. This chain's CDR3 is CASSQDLLLPGNSPLHF. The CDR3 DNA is TGCGCCAGCAGCCAAGATCTTCTCTTACCAGGGAATTCACCCCTCCACTTT.

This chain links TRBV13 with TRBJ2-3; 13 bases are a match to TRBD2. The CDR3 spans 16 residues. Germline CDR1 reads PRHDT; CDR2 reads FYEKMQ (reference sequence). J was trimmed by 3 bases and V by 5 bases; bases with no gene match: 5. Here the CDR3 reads CASSPLTSGGTDTQYF. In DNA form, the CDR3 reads TGTGCCAGCAGCCCATTGACTAGCGGGGGGACAGATACGCAGTATTTT.

CDR3 in amino acids: CASSLIPGGLGSGANVLTF. The CDR3 DNA is TGTGCCAGCAGTTTAATCCCGGGGGGGCTAGGCTCCGGGGCCAACGTCCTGACTTTC. This chain links TRBV27 with TRBJ2-6; 8 positions agree with TRBD2. The CDR3 has 19 amino acids. From germline, CDR1 is MNHEY and CDR2 SMNVEV (reference sequence). After removal of 2 bases from V and 4 bases from J, the junction contained 13 bases not matched to a gene.

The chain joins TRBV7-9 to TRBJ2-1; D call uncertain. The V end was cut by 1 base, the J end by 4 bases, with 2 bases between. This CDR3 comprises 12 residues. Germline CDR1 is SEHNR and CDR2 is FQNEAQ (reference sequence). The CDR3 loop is CASSLGYNEQFF. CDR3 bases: TGTGCCAGCAGCTTAGGGTACAATGAGCAGTTCTTC.

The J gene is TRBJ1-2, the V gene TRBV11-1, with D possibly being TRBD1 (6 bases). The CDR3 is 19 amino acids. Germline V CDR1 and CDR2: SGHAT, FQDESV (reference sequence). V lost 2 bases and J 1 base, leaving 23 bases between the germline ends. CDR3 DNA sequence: TGTGCCAGCAGCTTAAAGGGGCGAGAGGGCAGGGGTTATAACTATGGCTACACCTTC. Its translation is CASSLKGREGRGYNYGYTF.

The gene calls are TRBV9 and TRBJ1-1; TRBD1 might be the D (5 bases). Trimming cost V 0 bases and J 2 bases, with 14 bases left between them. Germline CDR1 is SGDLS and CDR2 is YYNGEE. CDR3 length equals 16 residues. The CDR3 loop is CASSVVPSGGNTEAFF. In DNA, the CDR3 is TGTGCCAGCAGCGTAGTCCCGTCGGGGGGTAACACTGAAGCTTTCTTT.

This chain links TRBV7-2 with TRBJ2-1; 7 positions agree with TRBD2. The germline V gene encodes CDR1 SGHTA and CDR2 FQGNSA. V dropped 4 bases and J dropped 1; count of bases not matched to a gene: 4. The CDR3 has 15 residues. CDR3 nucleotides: TGTGCCAGCAGCTCGACTAGCACGTCCTACAATGAGCAGTTCTTC. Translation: CASSSTSTSYNEQFF.

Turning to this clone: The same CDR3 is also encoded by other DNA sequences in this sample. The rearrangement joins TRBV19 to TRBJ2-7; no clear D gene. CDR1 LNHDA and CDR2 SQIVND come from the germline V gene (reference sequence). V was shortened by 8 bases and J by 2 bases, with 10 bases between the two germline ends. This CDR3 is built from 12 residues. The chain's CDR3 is CASWQPPYEQYF. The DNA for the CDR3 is TGTGCCAGTTGGCAACCCCCCTACGAGCAGTACTTC.

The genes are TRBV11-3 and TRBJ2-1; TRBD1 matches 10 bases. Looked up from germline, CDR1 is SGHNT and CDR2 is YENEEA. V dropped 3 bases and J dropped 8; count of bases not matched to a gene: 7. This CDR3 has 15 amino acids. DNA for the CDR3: TGTGCCAGCAGCTTCGGACAGGGGGTTAAACATGAGCAGTTCTTC. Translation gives CASSFGQGVKHEQFF.